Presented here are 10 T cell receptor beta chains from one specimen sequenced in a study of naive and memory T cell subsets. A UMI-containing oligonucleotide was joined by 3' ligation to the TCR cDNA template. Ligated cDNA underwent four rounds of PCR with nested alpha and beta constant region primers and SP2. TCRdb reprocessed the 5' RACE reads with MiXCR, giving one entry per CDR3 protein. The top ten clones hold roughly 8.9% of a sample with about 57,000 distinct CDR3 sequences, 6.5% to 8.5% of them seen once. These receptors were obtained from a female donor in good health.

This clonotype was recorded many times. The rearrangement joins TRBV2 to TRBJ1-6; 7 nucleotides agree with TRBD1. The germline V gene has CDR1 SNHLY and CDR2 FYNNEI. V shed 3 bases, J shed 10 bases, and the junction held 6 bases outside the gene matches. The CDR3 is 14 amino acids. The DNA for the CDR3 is TGTGCCAGCAGTGACGAACAGGGGAGATCACCCCTCCACTTT. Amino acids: CASSDEQGRSPLHF. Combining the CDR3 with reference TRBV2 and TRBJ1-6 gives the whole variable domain EPEVTQTPSHQVTQMGQEVILRCVPISNHLYFYWYRQILGQKVEFLVSFYNNEISEKSEIFDDQFSVERPDGSNFTLKIRSTKLEDSAMYFCASSDEQGRSPLHFGNGTRLTVT.

CDR3 in amino acids: CASSLPYGLAGAYEQYF. For the CDR3, the DNA is TGTGCCAGCAGCCTGCCCTACGGGCTAGCGGGGGCCTACGAGCAGTACTTC. J is TRBJ2-7 and V is TRBV7-2, with 10 bases matching TRBD2. The CDR3 length is 17 residues. The V gene's germline CDR1 is SGHTA and CDR2 FQGNSA. J lost 2 bases, V lost 5 bases, and 12 bases had no gene match.

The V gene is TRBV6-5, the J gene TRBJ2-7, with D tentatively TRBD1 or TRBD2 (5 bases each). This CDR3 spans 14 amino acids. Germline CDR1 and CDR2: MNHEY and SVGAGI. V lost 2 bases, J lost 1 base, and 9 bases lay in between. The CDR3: CASSYGGTSYEQYF. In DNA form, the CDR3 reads TGTGCCAGCAGTTACGGGGGTACGTCCTACGAGCAGTACTTC.

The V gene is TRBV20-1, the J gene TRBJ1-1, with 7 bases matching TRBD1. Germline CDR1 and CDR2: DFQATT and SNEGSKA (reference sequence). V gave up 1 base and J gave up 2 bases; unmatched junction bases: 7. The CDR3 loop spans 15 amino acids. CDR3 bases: TGCAGTGCTAGAGCCCCGACAGGGAGTAACACTGAAGCTTTCTTT. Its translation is CSARAPTGSNTEAFF.

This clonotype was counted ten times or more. The CDR3 is CASSLIGSNTGELFF. CDR3 DNA: TGTGCCAGCTCCCTGATTGGTTCGAACACCGGGGAGCTGTTTTTT. The chain carries TRBV18 and TRBJ2-2, with D uncertain. V gave up 6 bases and J gave up 0 bases, with 11 bases separating them. The germline V gene encodes CDR1 KGHSH and CDR2 LQKENI. The CDR3 covers 15 residues.

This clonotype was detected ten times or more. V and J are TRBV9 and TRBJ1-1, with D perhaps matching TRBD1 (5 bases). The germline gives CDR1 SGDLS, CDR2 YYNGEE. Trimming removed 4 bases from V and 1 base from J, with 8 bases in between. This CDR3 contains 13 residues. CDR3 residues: CASSTGQNTEAFF. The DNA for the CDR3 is TGTGCCAGCAGCACTGGACAGAACACTGAAGCTTTCTTT.

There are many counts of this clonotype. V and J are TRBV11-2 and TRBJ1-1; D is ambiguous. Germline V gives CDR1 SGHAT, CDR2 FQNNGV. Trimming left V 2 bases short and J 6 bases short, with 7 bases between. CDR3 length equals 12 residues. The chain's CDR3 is CASSLSSSEAFF. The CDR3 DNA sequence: TGTGCCAGCAGCTTAAGTAGTTCTGAAGCTTTCTTT.

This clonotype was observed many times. The DNA for the CDR3 is TGTGCCAGCAGTCCGCCGGGACAGGGAAACAGCAATCAGCCCCAGCATTTT. Amino acid sequence: CASSPPGQGNSNQPQHF. V gene TRBV12-3 or TRBV12-4 combines with J gene TRBJ1-5; 9 nucleotides line up with TRBD1. Trimming at V came to 5 bases and at J to 1 base, leaving 9 bases not matched to a gene. There are 17 residues in the CDR3.

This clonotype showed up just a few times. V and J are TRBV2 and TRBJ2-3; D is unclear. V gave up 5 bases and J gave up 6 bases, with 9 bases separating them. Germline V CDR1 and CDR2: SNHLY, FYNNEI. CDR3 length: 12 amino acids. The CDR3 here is CASSRTADTQYF. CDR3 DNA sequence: TGTGCCAGCAGTCGGACGGCCGATACGCAGTATTTT.

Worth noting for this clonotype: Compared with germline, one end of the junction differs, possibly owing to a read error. The CDR3 DNA reads as TGCGCCAGCAGCCGGACCCCGATGGGCTCCGCCAACTATGGCGACACCTTC. Its translation: CASSRTPMGSANYGDTF. The gene calls are TRBV4-3 and TRBJ1-2; D gene unclear. This CDR3 is 17 amino acids long. CDR1 is LGHNA and CDR2 is YSLEER in the germline V gene.